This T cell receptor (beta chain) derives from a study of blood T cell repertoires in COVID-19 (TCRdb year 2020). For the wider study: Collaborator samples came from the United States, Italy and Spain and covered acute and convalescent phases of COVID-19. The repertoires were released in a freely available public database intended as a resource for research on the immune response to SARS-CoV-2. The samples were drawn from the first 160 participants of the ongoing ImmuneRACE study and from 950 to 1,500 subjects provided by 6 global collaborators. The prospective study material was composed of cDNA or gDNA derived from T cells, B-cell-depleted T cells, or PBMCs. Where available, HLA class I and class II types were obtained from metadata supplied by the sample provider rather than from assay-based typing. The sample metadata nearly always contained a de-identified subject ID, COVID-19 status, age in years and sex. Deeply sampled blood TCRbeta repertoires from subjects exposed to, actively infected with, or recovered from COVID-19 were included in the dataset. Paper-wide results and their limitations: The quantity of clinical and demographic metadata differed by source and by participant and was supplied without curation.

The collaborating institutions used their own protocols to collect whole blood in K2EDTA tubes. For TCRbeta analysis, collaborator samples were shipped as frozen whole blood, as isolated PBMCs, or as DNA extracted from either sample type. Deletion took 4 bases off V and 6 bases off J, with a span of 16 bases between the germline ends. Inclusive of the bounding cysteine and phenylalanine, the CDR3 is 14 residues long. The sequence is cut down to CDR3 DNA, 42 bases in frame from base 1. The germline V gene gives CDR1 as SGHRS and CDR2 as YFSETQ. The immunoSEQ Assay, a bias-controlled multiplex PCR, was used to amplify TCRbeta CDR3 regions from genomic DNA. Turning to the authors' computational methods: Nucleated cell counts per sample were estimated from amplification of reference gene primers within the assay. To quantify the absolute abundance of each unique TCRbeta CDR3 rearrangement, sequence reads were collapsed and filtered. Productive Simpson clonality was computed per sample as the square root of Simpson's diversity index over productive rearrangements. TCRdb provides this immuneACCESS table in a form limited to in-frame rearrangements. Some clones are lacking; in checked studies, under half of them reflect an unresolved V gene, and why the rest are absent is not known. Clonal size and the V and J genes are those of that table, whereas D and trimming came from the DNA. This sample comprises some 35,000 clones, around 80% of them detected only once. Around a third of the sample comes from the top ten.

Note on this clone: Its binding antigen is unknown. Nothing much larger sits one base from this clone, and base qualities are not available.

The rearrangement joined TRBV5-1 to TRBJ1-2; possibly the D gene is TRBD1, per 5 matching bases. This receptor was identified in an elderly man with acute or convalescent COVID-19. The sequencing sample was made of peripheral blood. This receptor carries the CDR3 CASSEDTPSDGYTF. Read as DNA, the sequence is TGCGCCAGCAGCGAGGACACCCCGTCGGATGGCTACACCTTC.